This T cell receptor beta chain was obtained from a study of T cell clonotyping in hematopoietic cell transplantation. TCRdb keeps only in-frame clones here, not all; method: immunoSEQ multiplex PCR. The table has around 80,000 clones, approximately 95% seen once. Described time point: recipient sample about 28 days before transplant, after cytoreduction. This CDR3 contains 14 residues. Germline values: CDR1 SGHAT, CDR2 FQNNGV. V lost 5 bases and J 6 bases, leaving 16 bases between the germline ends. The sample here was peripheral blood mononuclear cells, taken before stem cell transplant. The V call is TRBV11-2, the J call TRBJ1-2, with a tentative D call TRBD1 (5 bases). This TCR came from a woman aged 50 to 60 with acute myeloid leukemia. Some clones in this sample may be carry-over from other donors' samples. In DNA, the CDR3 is TGTGCCAGCAGCAGGGACGGCCAAGTAGATGGCTACACCTTC. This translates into CASSRDGQVDGYTF. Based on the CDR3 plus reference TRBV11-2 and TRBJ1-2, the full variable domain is EAGVAQSPRYKIIEKRQSVAFWCNPISGHATLYWYQQILGQGPKLLIQFQNNGVVDDSQLPKDRFSAERLKGVDSTLKIQPAKLEDSAVYLCASSRDGQVDGYTFGSGTRLTVV.